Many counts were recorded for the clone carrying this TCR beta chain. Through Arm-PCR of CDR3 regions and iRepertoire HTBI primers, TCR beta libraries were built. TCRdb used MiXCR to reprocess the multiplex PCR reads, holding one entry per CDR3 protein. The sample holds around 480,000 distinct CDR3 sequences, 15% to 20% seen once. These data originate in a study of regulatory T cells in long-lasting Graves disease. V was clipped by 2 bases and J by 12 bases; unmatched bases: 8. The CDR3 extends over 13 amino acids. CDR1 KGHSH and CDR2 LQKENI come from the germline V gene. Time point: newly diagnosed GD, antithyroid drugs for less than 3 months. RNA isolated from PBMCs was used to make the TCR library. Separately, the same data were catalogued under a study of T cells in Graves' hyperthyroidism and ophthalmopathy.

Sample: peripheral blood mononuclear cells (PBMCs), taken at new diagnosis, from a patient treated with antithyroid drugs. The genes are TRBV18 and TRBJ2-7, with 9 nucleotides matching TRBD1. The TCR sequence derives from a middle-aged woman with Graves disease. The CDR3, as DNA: TGTGCCAGCTCACCAGAGATCGGGACAGGGATGTACTTC. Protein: CASSPEIGTGMYF.